Listed below are T cell receptor beta chains from one sample, sequenced in a study of early T cells in non-severe SARS-CoV-2 infection. TCRdb passed the 5' RACE reads through MiXCR, listing each CDR3 protein once. Among under 70,000 distinct CDR3 sequences, roughly 5% were seen once, and the ten largest hold just under 5%. Sequenced: whole blood. All receptors derive from an adult who was a healthcare worker with PCR-confirmed SARS-CoV-2 infection or an uninfected control (not recorded which). Each CDR3 is given with its conserved first and last residue. The D gene is left open where the match is weak. Clone size is stated in some rows and not others, as once, few, many or a class when expanded.

DNA | CDR3 | size | V | D | J
TGTGCCAGCAGGAGCCAGGGGGGAGCCTACGAGCAGTACTTC | CASRSQGGAYEQYF | - | TRBV6-6 | - | TRBJ2-7
TGTGCCAGCAGCTTAGAGCCGGGCCACAATGAGCAGTTCTTC | CASSLEPGHNEQFF | many | TRBV7-8 | - | TRBJ2-1
TGCAGTGCGCCGGAGGACAGGTTTAATGAAAAACTGTTTTTT | CSAPEDRFNEKLFF | few | TRBV20-1 | TRBD1 | TRBJ1-4
TGTGCCAGCAGCTTAGACGGGCAAAGGAGCCAGCCCCAGCATTTT | CASSLDGQRSQPQHF | - | TRBV11-2 | - | TRBJ1-5
TGCAGTGCTAGACCCTTAGCGGATTGGGCCACAGATACGCAGTATTTT | CSARPLADWATDTQYF | many | TRBV20-1 | - | TRBJ2-3
TGTGCCAGTAGTCCACTAGCGGGGAGCTCCTACGAGCAGTACTTC | CASSPLAGSSYEQYF | many | TRBV19 | TRBD2 | TRBJ2-7
TGTGCCAGCAGCAAAGAAGTGTACAATGAGCAGTTCTTC | CASSKEVYNEQFF | few | TRBV7-9 | - | TRBJ2-1
TGTGCCAGCAGCTCTCTCCCCCTCTCGGCTTACTCCTACAATGAGCAGTTCTTC | CASSSLPLSAYSYNEQFF | - | TRBV3-1 | - | TRBJ2-1
TGTGCCAGCCAGGCGGGGGGGGCGGACTACGAGCAGTACTTC | CASQAGGADYEQYF | few | TRBV14 | TRBD2 | TRBJ2-7
TGTGCCACCAGTGACCCCGGGACAGGGGGTGAAAATGAGCAGTTCTTC | CATSDPGTGGENEQFF | many | TRBV24-1 | TRBD1 | TRBJ2-1
TGTGCCAGCAGCTCCGTGGACAGGGTGTCCTACGAGCAGTACTTC | CASSSVDRVSYEQYF | few | TRBV5-6 | TRBD1 | TRBJ2-7
TGTGCCAGCACCGAGAACACTGAAGCTTTCTTT | CASTENTEAFF | many | TRBV5-5 | - | TRBJ1-1
TGTGCCAGCAGTGACCTCGGCGGGGGTGCCTACAATGAGCAGTTCTTC | CASSDLGGGAYNEQFF | - | TRBV2 | TRBD2 | TRBJ2-1
TGTGCCAGCAGTCCCCGGGACAGGGTACCCGGGGAGCTGTTTTTT | CASSPRDRVPGELFF | few | TRBV6-2/TRBV6-3 | TRBD1 | TRBJ2-2
TGCGCCAGCAGCCGTTGGACAGGGGATGGGCATAATTCACCCCTCCACTTT | CASSRWTGDGHNSPLHF | few | TRBV5-1 | TRBD1 | TRBJ1-6
TGCAGCGTTGTCGGAGGGCTGGGGTCATCAGAGACCCAGTACTTC | CSVVGGLGSSETQYF | many | TRBV29-1 | - | TRBJ2-5
TGTGCCAGCAGCTTAGTCTCTCCCGGGGAGCTGTTTTTT | CASSLVSPGELFF | many | TRBV7-9 | - | TRBJ2-2
TGTGCCAGCAGCTGGGGACAGGCGAACACTGAAGCTTTCTTT | CASSWGQANTEAFF | many | TRBV7-2 | TRBD1 | TRBJ1-1
TGTGCCACCAGCAGAAACCGGGGATCACCCCTCCACTTT | CATSRNRGSPLHF | - | TRBV15 | - | TRBJ1-6
TGTGCCAGCAGAATAACGGGGGAGGTAGTAAACGAGCAGTACTTC | CASRITGEVVNEQYF | - | TRBV28 | - | TRBJ2-7
TGTGCCAGCAGCTCGGGGACTAGCGGGTTGGATGAGCAGTTCTTC | CASSSGTSGLDEQFF | many | TRBV7-3 | TRBD2 | TRBJ2-1
TGTGCCAGCTCACCATTGGGCACTGGTATAGGAGGCCAAGAGACCCAGTACTTC | CASSPLGTGIGGQETQYF | few | TRBV18 | - | TRBJ2-5
TGCAGTGCTCCCGCTAGCGGGAGGGCCAATGAGCAGTTCTTC | CSAPASGRANEQFF | many | TRBV20-1 | TRBD2 | TRBJ2-1
TGTGCCAGCAGCTTGCAGGGTCTAGAAGCTTTCTTT | CASSLQGLEAFF | - | TRBV5-6 | - | TRBJ1-1
TGCGCCAGCAGCCTGCCGGGACAGAACTACGAGCAGTACTTC | CASSLPGQNYEQYF | many | TRBV4-1 | TRBD1 | TRBJ2-7
TGCAGTGCTAGATCGGGACAGAGGGGCTATGGCTACACCTTC | CSARSGQRGYGYTF | many | TRBV20-1 | TRBD1 | TRBJ1-2
TGTGCCAGCAGCAACCCCCGCTACGAGCAGTACTTC | CASSNPRYEQYF | many | TRBV6-2/TRBV6-3 | - | TRBJ2-7
TGCAGTGCTAGAGGCAGAGCCTACAATCAGCCCCAGCATTTT | CSARGRAYNQPQHF | many | TRBV20-1 | - | TRBJ1-5
TGTGCCAGCAGCTTAATCGCTAGCGGGAATGAGCAGTTCTTC | CASSLIASGNEQFF | few | TRBV11-2 | TRBD2 | TRBJ2-1
TGTGCCAGCAGCGTAGAAGGGACGGTCCACAATGAGCAGTTCTTC | CASSVEGTVHNEQFF | many | TRBV9 | - | TRBJ2-1
TGCAGTGCCACCGGGACGGACTCCTACGAGCAGTACTTC | CSATGTDSYEQYF | few | TRBV20-1 | - | TRBJ2-7
TGTGCCAGCAGCCAAGATAAGGGGCGCGACGGGGAGCTGTTTTTT | CASSQDKGRDGELFF | many | TRBV4-2 | - | TRBJ2-2
TGCAGTGCTAGAGATCCCCCCGCCCGGGGGGAAAGAGGCTACACCTTC | CSARDPPARGERGYTF | many | TRBV20-1 | - | TRBJ1-2
TGTGCCAGCAGCTTAGGGAAGCCGGAACCGCAGTTCTTC | CASSLGKPEPQFF | - | TRBV11-3 | - | TRBJ2-1
TGCAGCGTTGCAGGGGATAGCAATCAGCCCCAGCATTTT | CSVAGDSNQPQHF | few | TRBV29-1 | - | TRBJ1-5
TGTGCCAGCAGCTTAACTAGCGTTACTGAAGCTTTCTTT | CASSLTSVTEAFF | - | TRBV7-3 | - | TRBJ1-1
TGTGCCAGCAGCCCCGGGACAGTTAATGAAAAACTGTTTTTT | CASSPGTVNEKLFF | many | TRBV5-8 | TRBD1 | TRBJ1-4
TGTGCCAGTAGTATAGGAGAAACTTCGAACACCGGGGAGCTGTTTTTT | CASSIGETSNTGELFF | few | TRBV19 | - | TRBJ2-2
TGCAGCGCCCTGACTAGCGATACCTACGAGCAGTACTTC | CSALTSDTYEQYF | few | TRBV29-1 | TRBD2 | TRBJ2-7
TGTGCCAGCAGCCAAGATGGAGGACTAGCGGGGTTCGGAGAGCAGTTCTTC | CASSQDGGLAGFGEQFF | many | TRBV3-2 | - | TRBJ2-1
TGTGCCAGCAGTTTCTCGGGATATGGCTACACCTTC | CASSFSGYGYTF | - | TRBV27 | - | TRBJ1-2
TGTGCCAGCAGCCAAGCCAGGAGGGCAGGGACCTATAATTCACCCCTCCACTTT | CASSQARRAGTYNSPLHF | many | TRBV3-1 | - | TRBJ1-6
TGTGCCACCAGCAGCGGTAACCTAGCGGACACAGATACGCAGTATTTT | CATSSGNLADTDTQYF | - | TRBV15 | TRBD2 | TRBJ2-3
TGTGCCAGCACCCCCAGGGGGATTAGTGAAGCTTTCTTT | CASTPRGISEAFF | - | TRBV11-2 | TRBD1 | TRBJ1-1
TGTGCCAGCAGCCAAGACCTGACAGTTAACTATGGCTACACCTTC | CASSQDLTVNYGYTF | few | TRBV3-1 | - | TRBJ1-2
TGTGCCACCAGTGATACCGGGACTAGCGGGGTAACGCAGTATTTT | CATSDTGTSGVTQYF | many | TRBV24-1 | TRBD2 | TRBJ2-3
TGTGCCAGCAGCTCCGGCTGGGAGGGCGCGGAGACCCAGTACTTC | CASSSGWEGAETQYF | many | TRBV7-2 | TRBD2 | TRBJ2-5
TGCAGTGCTAGAGATGGCAGGGGGAAAAGTAATGAGCAGTTCTTC | CSARDGRGKSNEQFF | many | TRBV20-1 | TRBD1 | TRBJ2-1
TGTGCCAGCAGTTACGGGACAGGGTTAAACAATGAGCAGTTCTTC | CASSYGTGLNNEQFF | many | TRBV27 | TRBD1 | TRBJ2-1
TGTGCCAGCAGTGAAGGACCTTTTAACTATGGCTACACCTTC | CASSEGPFNYGYTF | - | TRBV6-1 | - | TRBJ1-2
TGTGCCAGCAGCTCCTGGGGTGCGGGGGCGGATGAGCAGTTCTTC | CASSSWGAGADEQFF | - | TRBV7-9 | - | TRBJ2-1
TGTGCCAGCAGCCAGCTAGCGCTCTCCTACAATGAGCAGTTCTTC | CASSQLALSYNEQFF | many | TRBV6-2/TRBV6-3 | - | TRBJ2-1
TGTGCCAGCAGTTTAACCGGGACACCCTCCTATGGCTACACCTTC | CASSLTGTPSYGYTF | many | TRBV12-3/TRBV12-4 | - | TRBJ1-2
TGTGCCAGCAGCTTTCGGGGAGGGATGGAGCAGTACTTC | CASSFRGGMEQYF | many | TRBV11-2 | TRBD2 | TRBJ2-7
TGTGCCAGCAGCCAGCAGACGGTTTCCACAGATACGCAGTATTTT | CASSQQTVSTDTQYF | many | TRBV3-1 | - | TRBJ2-3
TGTGCCAGCAGCAGGGGGACCCCAGAGACCCAGTACTTC | CASSRGTPETQYF | few | TRBV7-9 | - | TRBJ2-5
TGTGCCAGCAGACGGATAGTTCTAGCGGTGGGGTACAATGAGCAGTTCTTC | CASRRIVLAVGYNEQFF | - | TRBV27 | TRBD2 | TRBJ2-1
TGTGCCAGCAGCACTACAGGGGGAAAGCAGTACTTC | CASSTTGGKQYF | many | TRBV7-7 | TRBD1 | TRBJ2-7
TGTGCCAGCAGCTTAGTTGGATTGGGGGTAGGAGCTTTCTTT | CASSLVGLGVGAFF | many | TRBV11-2 | - | TRBJ1-1